This TCR beta chain appears in the sequencing data of a study of T cell repertoires in cytomegalovirus infection. Study-level results: Carriers of CMV plus the relevant HLA were identified by cumulative public TCR beta family frequency. HLA-C-restricted, CMV-specific TCR beta clonotypes were dominant ex vivo.

For this clonotype: Its antigen is unidentified.

TCRdb re-called the reads through MiXCR, storing one row per CDR3 protein. The profile shows roughly 860,000 distinct CDR3 sequences, around a third of them singletons. Sequenced here: cultured CD8+ T cells from PBMCs, sampled from culture after CMV antigen stimulation. This sequence was found in a human donor in good health (CMV status not recorded). Some clones in this sample may be carry-over from other donors' samples.

This CDR3 reads CASSIDSAGGEDTEAFF. Written as DNA, the CDR3 is TGTGCCAGTAGTATAGATTCGGCAGGGGGCGAGGATACTGAAGCTTTCTTT. The V and J genes are TRBV19 and TRBJ1-1; 8 bases line up with TRBD1. This CDR3 region has 17 residues. CDR1 is LNHDA, CDR2 SQIVND, per germline (reference sequence). The trim removed 0 bases at V and 5 bases at J, leaving 11 bases unmatched. The full variable domain, in which reference TRBV19 and TRBJ1-1 provide the parts outside the CDR3, is DGGITQSPKYLFRKEGQNVTLSCEQNLNHDAMYWYRQDPGQGLRLIYYSQIVNDFQKGDIAEGYSVSREKKESFPLTVTSAQKNPTAFYLCASSIDSAGGEDTEAFFGQGTRLTVV.